Each of the 6 T cell receptor beta chains below was sequenced from the same sample in a study of sequential checkpoint blockade in melanoma. Stated treatment: randomized to nivolumab then ipilimumab (arm A) or the reverse (arm B). Clones were read by immunoSEQ multiplex PCR, and TCRdb kept only the in-frame ones, dropping some. The data show more than 9,000 clones, roughly 80% seen once. Specimen: CD8+ T cells sorted from blood (inferred from file names), collected from a patient given nivolumab and ipilimumab in sequence. The receptors here all came from a human donor with melanoma.

The gene calls are TRBV23-1 and TRBJ1-1; perhaps TRBD1 as D (5 bases). TRBV23-1 is reported as an ORF; its role is uncertain. V was clipped by 1 base and J by 1 base, with 13 bases between them. The CDR3 runs to 16 residues. The CDR3 sequence is CASSQCPRQKNTEAFF. CDR3 in DNA: TGCGCCAGCAGTCAATGTCCTCGACAGAAGAACACTGAAGCTTTCTTT.

J is TRBJ2-7 and V is TRBV4-1; a weak D match, TRBD2 (6 bases). Trimming took off 2 bases at V and 1 base at J, with 21 bases between the two ends. CDR1 is MGHRA, CDR2 YSYEKL, per germline. The CDR3 contains 18 residues. This chain's CDR3 is CASSQRVQTRGISYEQYF. CDR3 nucleotides: TGCGCCAGCAGCCAACGGGTTCAAACCCGGGGGATTTCCTACGAGCAGTACTTC.

The chain has TRBV6-1 and TRBJ2-7; 8 nucleotides match TRBD2. This CDR3 region has 16 residues. Germline lookup yields CDR1 MNHNS and CDR2 SASEGT. V dropped 2 bases and J dropped 3; count of bases not matched to a gene: 9. The CDR3 loop is CASSEPSGSFFYEQYF. CDR3 bases: TGTGCCAGCAGTGAACCCAGCGGGAGTTTCTTCTACGAGCAGTACTTC.

The chain recombines TRBV4-2 with TRBJ2-1, with 9 bases matching TRBD1. The germline V gene encodes CDR1 LGHNA and CDR2 YNFKEQ. The CDR3 is 14 amino acids. After removal of 2 bases from V and 8 bases from J, the junction contained 4 bases not matched to a gene. CDR3 DNA sequence: TGTGCCAGCAGCCAACAGAGACAGGGGGATGAGCAGTTCTTC. It translates to CASSQQRQGDEQFF.

CDR3 DNA sequence: TGTGCCACGCCGAGCGGAGCGGTTACCTACAATGAGCAGTTCTTC. As protein: CATPSGAVTYNEQFF. The rearrangement joins TRBV28 to TRBJ2-1, with D perhaps matching TRBD2 (5 bases). The CDR3 consists of 15 residues. Looked up from germline, CDR1 is MDHEN and CDR2 is SYDVKM. Deletions cut 10 bases from V and 2 bases from J, with 18 bases between.

By frequency in the sample, this clone is medium-sized. The V and J genes are TRBV19 and TRBJ2-7; 7 nucleotides match TRBD2. The V gene's germline CDR1 is LNHDA and CDR2 SQIVND (reference sequence). The CDR3 has 14 residues. V lost 5 bases and J lost 2; bases outside the gene matches: 6. CDR3 amino acids: CASSLGTTAYEQYF. The CDR3 region has the DNA TGTGCCAGTAGTTTAGGGACTACCGCCTACGAGCAGTACTTC.